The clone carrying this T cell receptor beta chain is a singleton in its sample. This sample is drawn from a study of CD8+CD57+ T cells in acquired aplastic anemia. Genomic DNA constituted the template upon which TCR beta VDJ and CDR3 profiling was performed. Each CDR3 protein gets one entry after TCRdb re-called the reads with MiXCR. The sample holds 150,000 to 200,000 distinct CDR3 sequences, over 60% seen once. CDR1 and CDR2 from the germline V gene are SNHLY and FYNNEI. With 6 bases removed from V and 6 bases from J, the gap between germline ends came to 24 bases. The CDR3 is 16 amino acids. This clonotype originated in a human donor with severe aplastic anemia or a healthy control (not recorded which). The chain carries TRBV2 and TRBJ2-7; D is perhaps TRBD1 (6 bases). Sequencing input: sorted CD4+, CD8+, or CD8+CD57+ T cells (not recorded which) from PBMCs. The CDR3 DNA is TGTGCCAGCAGCCAAGAGGTCGGGCAGGGGAATCGCGAGCAGTACTTC. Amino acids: CASSQEVGQGNREQYF.